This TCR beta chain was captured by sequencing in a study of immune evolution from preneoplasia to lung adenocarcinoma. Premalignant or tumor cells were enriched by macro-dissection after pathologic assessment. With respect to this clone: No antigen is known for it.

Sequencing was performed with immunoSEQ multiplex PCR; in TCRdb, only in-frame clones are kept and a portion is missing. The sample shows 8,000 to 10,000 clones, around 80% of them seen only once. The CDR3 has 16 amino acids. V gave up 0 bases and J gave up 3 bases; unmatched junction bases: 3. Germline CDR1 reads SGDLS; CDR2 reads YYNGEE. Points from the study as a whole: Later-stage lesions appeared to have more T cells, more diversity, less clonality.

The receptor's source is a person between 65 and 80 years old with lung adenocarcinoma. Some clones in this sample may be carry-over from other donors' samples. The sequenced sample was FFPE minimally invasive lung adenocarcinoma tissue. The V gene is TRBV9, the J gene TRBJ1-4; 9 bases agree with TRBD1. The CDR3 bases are TGTGCCAGCAGCGTAGATGACAGGGGGGCTAATGAAAAACTGTTTTTT. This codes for CASSVDDRGANEKLFF.